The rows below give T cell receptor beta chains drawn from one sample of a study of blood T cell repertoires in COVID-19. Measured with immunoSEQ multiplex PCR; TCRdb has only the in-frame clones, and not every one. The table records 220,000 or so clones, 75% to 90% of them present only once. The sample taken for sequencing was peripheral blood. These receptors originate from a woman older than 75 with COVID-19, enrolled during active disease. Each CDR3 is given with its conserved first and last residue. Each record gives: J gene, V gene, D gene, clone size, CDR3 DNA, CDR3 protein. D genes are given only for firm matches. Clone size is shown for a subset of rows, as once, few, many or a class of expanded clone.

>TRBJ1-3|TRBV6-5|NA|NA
TGTGCCAGCGGAAGACCGGGAGAAGGGAACACCATATATTTT
CASGRPGEGNTIYF
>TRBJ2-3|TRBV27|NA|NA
TGTGCCAGCAGTCCCCTCGTTTCCTCATTAGGCGGTCTCACAGATACGCAGTATTTT
CASSPLVSSLGGLTDTQYF
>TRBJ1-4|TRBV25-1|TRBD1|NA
TGTGCCAGCAGTGAATGGACAGGGTTCTCATTAATGAGCGAAAAACTGTTTTTT
CASSEWTGFSLMSEKLFF
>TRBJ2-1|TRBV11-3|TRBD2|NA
TGTGCCAGCAGCTTAGGACTAGCTTACAATGAGCAGTTCTTC
CASSLGLAYNEQFF
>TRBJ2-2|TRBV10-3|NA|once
TGTGCCATCACAGATCACACCGGGGAGCTGTTTTTT
CAITDHTGELFF
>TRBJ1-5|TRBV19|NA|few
TGTGCCAGTAGCCGTACCGGGACACTCCTTTCAGGTCAGCCCCAGCATTTT
CASSRTGTLLSGQPQHF
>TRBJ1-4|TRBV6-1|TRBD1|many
TGTGCCAGCAGTGAACTCCGGGACAGGGTGAATGAAAAACTGTTTTTT
CASSELRDRVNEKLFF
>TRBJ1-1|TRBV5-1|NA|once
TGCGCCAGCAGCTTGGGGCGGTCGCCGAACACTGAAGCTTTCTTT
CASSLGRSPNTEAFF
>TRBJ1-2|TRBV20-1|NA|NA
TGCAGTGCTAATTCCGATGGCTACACCTTC
CSANSDGYTF
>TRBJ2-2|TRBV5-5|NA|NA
TGTGCCAGCAGCGTGGTACCGGCCGGGGAGCTGTTTTTT
CASSVVPAGELFF
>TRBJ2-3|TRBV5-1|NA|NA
TGCGCCAGCAGCTTAGAGACTCACAGGACAGATACGCAGTATTTT
CASSLETHRTDTQYF
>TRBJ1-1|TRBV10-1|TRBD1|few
TGCGCCAGCAGTGAGTCGTACAGGGGGCTCGCTGAAGCTTTCTTT
CASSESYRGLAEAFF
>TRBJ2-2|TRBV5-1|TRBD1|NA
TGCGCCAGCAGCTTGGTAGTGACAGGGAGTACCGGGGAGCTGTTTTTT
CASSLVVTGSTGELFF
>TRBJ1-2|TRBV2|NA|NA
TGTGCCAGCAGTCAGGTACAAGCTAACTATGGCTACACCTTC
CASSQVQANYGYTF
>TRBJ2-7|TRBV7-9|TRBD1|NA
TGTGCCAGCAGCTCCCCCGGGACAGGATACTCCTACGAGCAGTACTTC
CASSSPGTGYSYEQYF
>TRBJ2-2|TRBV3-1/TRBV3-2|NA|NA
TGTGCCAGCAGCCGCCTAGGACGGGGGGCTACCGGGGAGCTGTTTTTT
CASSRLGRGATGELFF
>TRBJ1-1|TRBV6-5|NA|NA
TGTGCCAGCAGTCCCACAGAGTATACTGAAGCTTTCTTT
CASSPTEYTEAFF
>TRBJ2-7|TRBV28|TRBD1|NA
TGTGCCAGCAGGGGGACAGGGCGAAACTACGAGCAGTACTTC
CASRGTGRNYEQYF
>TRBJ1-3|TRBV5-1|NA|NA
TGCGCCAGCAGCTTGGCCGGGGGAGCTGGAAACACCATATATTTT
CASSLAGGAGNTIYF
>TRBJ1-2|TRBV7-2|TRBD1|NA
TGTGCCAGCAGCTCACAGGGGGCGCGGAACTATGGCTACACCTTC
CASSSQGARNYGYTF
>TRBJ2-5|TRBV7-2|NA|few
TGTGCCAGCAGCTTAGGAGCAGGGATGGAGACCCAGTACTTC
CASSLGAGMETQYF
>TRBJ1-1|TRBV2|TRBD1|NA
TGTGCCAGCAGGAACCGGGACAGGGGTAACACTGAAGCTTTCTTT
CASRNRDRGNTEAFF
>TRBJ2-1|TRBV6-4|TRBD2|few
TGTGCCAGCAGTGACGATCCGGGGGGGAAATATGAGCAGTTCTTC
CASSDDPGGKYEQFF
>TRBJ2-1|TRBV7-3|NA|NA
TGTGCCAGCAGCACACAAGCCGGGACAGAGCAGTTCTTC
CASSTQAGTEQFF
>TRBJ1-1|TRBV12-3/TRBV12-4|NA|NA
TGTGCCAGCACTCCGTTTGGAGGCGCTGAAGCTTTCTTT
CASTPFGGAEAFF
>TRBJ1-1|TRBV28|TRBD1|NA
TGTGCCAGCAGTACAGGGGGTAAGGGAGCGAACACTGAAGCTTTCTTT
CASSTGGKGANTEAFF
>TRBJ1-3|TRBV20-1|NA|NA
TGCAGTGCTAGTTCTAGTCTCTCTGGAAACACCATATATTTT
CSASSSLSGNTIYF